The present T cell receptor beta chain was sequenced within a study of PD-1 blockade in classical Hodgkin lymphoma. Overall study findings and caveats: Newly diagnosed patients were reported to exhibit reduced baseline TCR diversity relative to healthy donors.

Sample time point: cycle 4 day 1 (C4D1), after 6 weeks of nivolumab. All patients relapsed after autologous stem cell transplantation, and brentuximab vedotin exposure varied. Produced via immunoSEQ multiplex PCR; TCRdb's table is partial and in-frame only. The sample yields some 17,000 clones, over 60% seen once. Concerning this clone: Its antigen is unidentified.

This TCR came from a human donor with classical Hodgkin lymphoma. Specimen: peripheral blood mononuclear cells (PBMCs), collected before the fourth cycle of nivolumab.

CDR3 sequence reads: CASSLSLSGANVLTF. CDR3 DNA sequence: TGTGCCAGCAGCTTATCGCTCTCTGGGGCCAACGTCCTGACTTTC. This rearrangement joins TRBV7-9 to TRBJ2-6; D unresolved. The CDR3 sequence is 15 residues long. The V gene lost 2 bases and the J gene lost 0 bases, with 5 bases spanning the gap. Germline V gene data show CDR1 as SEHNR and CDR2 as FQNEAQ (reference sequence).